This T cell receptor beta chain is drawn from a study of blood T cell repertoires in COVID-19. V was pared by 7 bases and J by 0 bases, with 16 bases between. CDR1 MDHEN and CDR2 SYDVKM come from the germline V gene. This CDR3 contains 15 residues. Some clones are missing from TCRdb's copy, which holds only in-frame ones; the method was immunoSEQ multiplex PCR. The data hold fewer than 300,000 clones, with about nine tenths observed a single time. The V and J genes are TRBV28 and TRBJ2-7; D possibly corresponds to TRBD2 (5 bases). Material for sequencing was PBMCs or T cells enriched from blood (not recorded which). This receptor was taken from a man aged 18 to 29 who had recovered from COVID-19. The CDR3 is CASTPFRGPSYEQYF. DNA for the CDR3: TGTGCCAGCACCCCTTTCCGCGGGCCCTCCTACGAGCAGTACTTC. Variable domain in full (rest from reference TRBV28 and TRBJ2-7): DVKVTQSSRYLVKRTGEKVFLECVQDMDHENMFWYRQDPGLGLRLIYFSYDVKMKEKGDIPEGYSVSREKKERFSLILESASTNQTSMYLCASTPFRGPSYEQYFGPGTRLTVT.